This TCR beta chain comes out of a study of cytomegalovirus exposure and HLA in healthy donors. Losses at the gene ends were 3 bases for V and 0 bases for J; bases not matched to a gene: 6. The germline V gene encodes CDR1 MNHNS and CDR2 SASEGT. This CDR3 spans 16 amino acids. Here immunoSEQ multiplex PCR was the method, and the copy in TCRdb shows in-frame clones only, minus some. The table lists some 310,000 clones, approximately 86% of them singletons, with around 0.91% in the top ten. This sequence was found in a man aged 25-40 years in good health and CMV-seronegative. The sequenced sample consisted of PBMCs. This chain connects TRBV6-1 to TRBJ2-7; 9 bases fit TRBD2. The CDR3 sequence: CASSDLAGPNSYEQYF. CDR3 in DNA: TGTGCCAGCAGTGATCTAGCGGGACCTAACTCCTACGAGCAGTACTTC.